What follows are 10 T cell receptor beta chains derived from one specimen sequenced in a study of OX40 agonist ivuxolimab in advanced cancers. The library came from the immunoSEQ multiplex PCR assay. The immuneACCESS repertoire file appears here via TCRdb, limited to in-frame rearrangements. These files lack a portion of the clones; in checked studies, under half of the deficit traces to unresolved V genes, and the cause of the others is not known. In this sample the table shows roughly 86,000 clones, 65% to 90% of which occur a single time. The top ten clones comprise about 1.9% of the sample. The specimen comprised CD4+ or CD8+ T cells sorted from blood, sampled in a trial of the OX40 agonist ivuxolimab. The receptors derive from an adult with an advanced solid tumor such as melanoma, head and neck, liver or kidney cancer.

J is TRBJ1-5 and V is TRBV7-2; perhaps TRBD1 as D (6 bases). This CDR3 spans 15 amino acids. Germline V lookup: CDR1 SGHTA, CDR2 FQGNSA. Trimming pared 5 bases from V and 7 bases from J, leaving 18 bases between. DNA of the CDR3: TGTGCCAGCAGCCTCTCGGGGGCTCGATACCAGCCCCAGCATTTT. Translation gives CASSLSGARYQPQHF.

The chain employs TRBV7-2 and TRBJ1-5; TRBD1 might be the D (6 bases). Germline values: CDR1 SGHTA, CDR2 FQGNSA. There are 15 residues in the CDR3. V was pared by 7 bases and J by 3 bases, with 16 bases between. The CDR3, as DNA: TGTGCCAGCAAAATAGGGGGGGGTTCCAATCAGCCCCAGCATTTT. Amino acid sequence: CASKIGGGSNQPQHF. The full variable domain, in which reference TRBV7-2 and TRBJ1-5 provide the parts outside the CDR3, is GAGVSQSPSNKVTEKGKDVELRCDPISGHTALYWYRQSLGQGLEFLIYFQGNSAPDKSGLPSDRFSAERTGGSVSTLTIQRTQQEDSAVYLCASKIGGGSNQPQHFGDGTRLSIL.

The chain links TRBV5-1 to TRBJ1-5, with D possibly matching TRBD1 (5 bases). The CDR3 sequence is 15 residues long. Trimming took off 0 bases at V and 2 bases at J, with 9 bases between the two ends. Per the germline V gene, CDR1 is SGHRS and CDR2 is YFSETQ. CDR3: CASSLEGLGNQPQHF. CDR3 nucleotide sequence: TGCGCCAGCAGCTTGGAGGGGTTGGGCAATCAGCCCCAGCATTTT.

The chain couples TRBV2 to TRBJ1-2; TRBD1 is a possible D gene (6 bases). The CDR3 sequence is 13 residues long. CDR1 and CDR2 (germline): SNHLY, FYNNEI. Deletions cut 6 bases from V and 7 bases from J, with 15 bases between. The CDR3 DNA reads TGTGCCAGCAGGTACCAAACAGGGAGTGGCTACACCTTC. Amino acid sequence: CASRYQTGSGYTF.

The chain combines TRBV6-6 with TRBJ1-5, with 9 bases lining up with TRBD1. The CDR3 sequence is 15 residues long. Germline V gene sequence: CDR1 MNHNY, CDR2 SVGAGI (reference sequence). V was pared by 6 bases and J by 8 bases, with 11 bases of the junction left unmatched. CDR3 coding DNA: TGTGCCAGCAGGATCACCACAGGGGGCAGGGAGCCCCAGCATTTT. Translated, it gives CASRITTGGREPQHF.

The chain combines TRBV7-9 with TRBJ2-7; D is perhaps TRBD2 (6 bases). V was trimmed by 1 base and J by 7 bases, leaving 14 bases between them. CDR1 SEHNR and CDR2 FQNEAQ come from the germline V gene (reference sequence). The CDR3 has 14 amino acids. The CDR3, as DNA: TGTGCCAGCAGCTTAGGATCTGAGGCGGGGGAGCAGTACTTC. Its translation is CASSLGSEAGEQYF. The whole variable domain, filled in from reference TRBV7-9 and TRBJ2-7, reads DTGVSQNPRHKITKRGQNVTFRCDPISEHNRLYWYRQTLGQGPEFLTYFQNEAQLEKSRLLSDRFSAERPKGSFSTLEIQRTEQGDSAMYLCASSLGSEAGEQYFGPGTRLTVT.

V usage is TRBV4-2 and J usage is TRBJ1-2, with 7 bases matching TRBD1. Germline V gene sequence: CDR1 LGHNA, CDR2 YNFKEQ. Trimming cost V 2 bases and J 4 bases; bases outside gene matches: 7. The CDR3 spans 15 residues. The CDR3 loop reads CASSQPGQQSYGYTF. As DNA, the CDR3 is TGTGCCAGCAGCCAACCGGGACAGCAGAGCTATGGCTACACCTTC.

Points on this clone: The same CDR3 is also encoded by other DNA sequences in this sample. The gene calls are TRBV11-1 and TRBJ2-3; D not resolved. The CDR3 runs to 11 residues. Trimming left V 3 bases short and J 5 bases short, with 3 bases between. CDR1 and CDR2 from the germline V gene are SGHAT and FQDESV (reference sequence). The CDR3: CASSLKDTQYF. CDR3 coding DNA: TGTGCCAGCAGCTTGAAAGATACGCAGTATTTT.

V gene TRBV7-6 combines with J gene TRBJ1-5, with no clear D. From germline, CDR1 is SGHVS and CDR2 FNYEAQ. The V end was cut by 1 base, the J end by 5 bases, with 6 bases between. The length of the CDR3 is 13 residues. CDR3 loop: CASSLVRDQPQHF. CDR3 DNA: TGTGCCAGCAGCTTAGTGAGGGATCAGCCCCAGCATTTT.

The chain joins TRBV7-6 to TRBJ2-7, with D possibly being TRBD2 (5 bases). V gave up 0 bases and J gave up 7 bases, with 10 bases separating them. The CDR3 contains 13 residues. Germline V gene lookup returns CDR1 SGHVS and CDR2 FNYEAQ. CDR3 sequence (DNA): TGTGCCAGCAGCTTAGCGGAGGTAGGGGAGCAGTACTTC. Protein: CASSLAEVGEQYF.